Each of the 10 T cell receptor beta chains below was sequenced from the same sample in a study of T cell changes during pregnancy in multiple sclerosis. Assay: immunoSEQ multiplex PCR; the TCRdb copy retains only in-frame clones and omits some. The data show around 61,000 clones, 90% to 95% seen once. The starting material was peripheral blood, obtained in the third trimester of pregnancy. Every receptor here comes from a female donor in good health, enrolled as a control in a pregnancy study.

V and J are TRBV7-3 and TRBJ2-2; TRBD1 agrees at 9 bases. From germline, CDR1 is SGHTA and CDR2 FQGTGA. The V segment lost 4 bases and the J segment 3 bases; nucleotides outside the gene matches: 0. There are 14 residues in the CDR3. The CDR3 is CASSWTGDTGELFF. The DNA for the CDR3 is TGTGCCAGCAGCTGGACAGGGGACACCGGGGAGCTGTTTTTT. The whole variable domain, filled in from reference TRBV7-3 and TRBJ2-2, reads GAGVSQTPSNKVTEKGKYVELRCDPISGHTALYWYRQSLGQGPEFLIYFQGTGAADDSGLPNDRFFAVRPEGSVSTLKIQRTERGDSAVYLCASSWTGDTGELFFGEGSRLTVL.

This clone was recorded once. The chain joins TRBV11-3 to TRBJ2-2; tentative D call: TRBD2 (6 bases). CDR1 and CDR2 from the germline V gene are SGHNT and YENEEA. The CDR3 length is 14 residues. V lost 4 bases and J lost 0, with 6 bases in between. The CDR3 protein is CASSWRANTGELFF. In nucleotides, the CDR3 is TGTGCCAGCAGCTGGAGGGCGAACACCGGGGAGCTGTTTTTT. Full variable domain (rest looked up from reference TRBV11-3 and TRBJ2-2): EAGVVQSPRYKIIEKKQPVAFWCNPISGHNTLYWYLQNLGQGPELLIRYENEEAVDDSQLPKDRFSAERLKGVDSTLKIQPAELGDSAVYLCASSWRANTGELFFGEGSRLTVL.

The CDR3 loop is CASSLSGRSPLHF. As DNA, the CDR3 is TGTGCCAGCAGTTTATCGGGGCGTTCACCCCTCCACTTT. The chain has TRBV27 and TRBJ1-6; weak D call: TRBD1 (5 bases). This CDR3 is 13 amino acids long. Per germline, CDR1 MNHEY and CDR2 SMNVEV (reference sequence). Trimming left V 0 bases short and J 9 bases short, with 6 bases between.

The chain is built from TRBV16 and TRBJ1-5; 7 bases align to TRBD1. Germline loops: CDR1 KGHSY, CDR2 FQNENV. The CDR3 spans 15 residues. J was trimmed by 4 bases and V by 2 bases; bases with no gene match: 5. The chain's CDR3 is CASSQPGQPNQPQHF. CDR3 sequence (DNA): TGTGCCAGCAGCCAACCGGGACAGCCTAATCAGCCCCAGCATTTT.

The rearrangement uses TRBV7-2 and TRBJ1-2; 7 bases align to TRBD1. The V segment lost 5 bases and the J segment 4 bases; nucleotides outside the gene matches: 10. Germline loops: CDR1 SGHTA, CDR2 FQGNSA. This CDR3 has 15 residues. CDR3 nucleotide sequence: TGTGCCAGCAGCAAAGGCGCAACAGGGGCCTATGGCTACACCTTC. It specifies CASSKGATGAYGYTF.

This chain connects TRBV6-5 to TRBJ1-5; tentatively, D is TRBD1 (6 bases). V was shortened by 8 bases and J by 3 bases, with 8 bases between the two germline ends. The length of the CDR3 is 12 residues. Germline CDR1 MNHEY, CDR2 SVGAGI. CDR3 protein: CASGQTNQPQHF. CDR3 DNA: TGTGCCAGCGGACAGACCAATCAGCCCCAGCATTTT.

The chain couples TRBV4-3 to TRBJ1-1, with D unresolved. Germline V gives CDR1 LGHNA, CDR2 YSLEER. This CDR3 contains 15 residues. The V end was cut by 0 bases, the J end by 4 bases, with 12 bases between. The CDR3 nucleotides are TGCGCCAGCAGCCAAGATCGGGGTTGGAGCACTGAAGCTTTCTTT. This encodes CASSQDRGWSTEAFF.

The chain combines TRBV7-3 with TRBJ2-7; a possible D gene is TRBD2 (6 bases). V lost 1 base and J lost 2, with 12 bases in between. The CDR3 length is 15 residues. Germline CDR1 SGHTA, CDR2 FQGTGA. The CDR3 here is CASSLMGGTPYEQYF. The CDR3 region has the DNA TGTGCCAGCAGCTTAATGGGGGGAACCCCCTACGAGCAGTACTTC.

This clone came up once. The chain uses TRBV7-3 and TRBJ2-3; TRBD2 agrees at 9 bases. The J segment lost 4 bases and the V segment lost 5 bases, leaving 7 bases of the junction unmatched. The CDR3 spans 15 residues. Germline V gene data show CDR1 as SGHTA and CDR2 as FQGTGA. CDR3 nucleotide sequence: TGTGCCAGCAGCCGGGCTAGCGGGGCCGCAGATACGCAGTATTTT. It translates to CASSRASGAADTQYF. The full variable domain, its missing parts supplied by reference TRBV7-3 and TRBJ2-3, is GAGVSQTPSNKVTEKGKYVELRCDPISGHTALYWYRQSLGQGPEFLIYFQGTGAADDSGLPNDRFFAVRPEGSVSTLKIQRTERGDSAVYLCASSRASGAADTQYFGPGTRLTVL.

The chain carries TRBV10-1 and TRBJ2-7, with a possible D match to TRBD1 (6 bases). Trimming removed 9 bases at V and 5 bases at J, with 14 bases between. CDR3 size: 12 residues. The V gene's germline CDR1 is WNHNN and CDR2 SYGVQD (reference sequence). CDR3 in DNA: TGCGCCAGTACTAAGGGGGTGGACGAGCAGTACTTC. This encodes CASTKGVDEQYF.